This T cell receptor beta chain is from a study of T cell changes during pregnancy in multiple sclerosis (dated by TCRdb to the late 2010s). Regarding the complete study: The study examined how the T cell repertoire changed over the course of pregnancy in women with multiple sclerosis.

The library was obtained by the immunoSEQ multiplex PCR assay. TCRdb limited this immuneACCESS table to in-frame rearrangements with V and J called. A share of clones is missing; checked studies link under half to unresolved V genes, and the rest is unexplained. This sample lists under 85,000 clones; under 90% were detected once. Together, the top ten hold 8% to 9.5% of the sample. Looking up the germline V gene yields CDR1 MNHEY and CDR2 SVGAGI. The junction shows trimming of 5 bases on V and 7 bases on J, and the gene matches do not reach 4 bases of it. Including the terminal cysteine and phenylalanine, the CDR3 comprises 12 residues. Only CDR3 DNA remains: 36 bases, in frame from the first base. On this clone: Its antigen remains unidentified. No qualities accompany the bases; no much larger clone lies one base away.

The sequence joins TRBV6-5 to TRBJ1-2; 7 bases in between match TRBD1. The specimen was peripheral blood, collected after pregnancy. This receptor was obtained from a female donor in good health, enrolled as a control in a pregnancy study. The DNA sequence is TGTGCCAGCAGTGACTACAGGGGTGGCTACACCTTC. Protein translation: CASSDYRGGYTF.